A single sample is the source of the 25 T cell receptor beta chains below, sequenced in a study of breast tumors, draining lymph nodes, adjacent tissues. The lymph nodes were axillary draining lymph nodes from breast cancer patients. TCRdb redid the calling of the multiplex PCR reads with MiXCR, one entry per CDR3 protein. The sample has 250,000 or so distinct CDR3 sequences, around 30% seen once; the top ten hold over 0.95%. The material sequenced was axillary lymph node tissue. Every receptor here comes from a female donor with breast cancer. Some clones in this sample may be carry-over from other donors' samples.

This clonotype was detected ten times or more. This rearrangement joins TRBV3-1 to TRBJ2-3, with D unclear. The CDR3 covers 11 residues. Germline lookup yields CDR1 LGHDT and CDR2 YNNKEL (reference sequence). Trimming pared 9 bases from V and 2 bases from J, leaving 6 bases between. The CDR3 coding sequence is TGTGCCAGTTCCGACACAGATACGCAGTATTTT. Amino acids: CASSDTDTQYF.

A note on this clonotype: Since no conserved phenylalanine or tryptophan closes the CDR3, a read error is the likely cause. The rearrangement links TRBV6-1 to TRBJ2-1; TRBD1 matches at 7 bases. Germline CDR1 and CDR2: MNHNS and SASEGT. Losses at the gene ends were 6 bases for V and 7 bases for J; bases not matched to a gene: 3. The CDR3 consists of 12 residues. The CDR3 loop is CASSSQGNEQFS. The CDR3 DNA sequence: TGTGCCAGCAGCTCACAGGGGAATGAGCAGTTCTCC.

Comments on this clonotype: A much bigger clone sits one base away, suggesting this may be a read error. The chain has TRBV19 and TRBJ2-7; D may be TRBD1 (6 bases). Germline V CDR1 and CDR2: LNHDA, SQIVND (reference sequence). The CDR3 runs to 15 residues. V was clipped by 0 bases and J by 5 bases, with 14 bases between them. CDR3 region: CASSIDGTGKHEQYF. Written as DNA, the CDR3 is TGTGCCAGTAGTATAGATGGTACAGGGAAGCACGAGCAGTACTTC.

Concerning this clonotype itself: A junction boundary mismatches the germline segment, possibly from a read error. The chain recombines TRBV20-1 with TRBJ2-4; TRBD2 matches at 13 bases. Germline assignment: CDR1 DFQATT and CDR2 SNEGSKA (reference sequence). The CDR3 runs to 15 residues. The CDR3 sequence is CSATSGGEATNIQYF. The CDR3 region has the DNA TGCAGTGCCACTAGCGGGGGGGAAGCCACAAACATTCAGTACTTC.

The chain links TRBV28 to TRBJ1-4; D uncertain. CDR3 length equals 15 residues. Per germline, CDR1 MDHEN and CDR2 SYDVKM. The germline V and J ends were trimmed by 7 bases and 8 bases, with 20 bases remaining between them. The CDR3 spells CASTLSDGHLEKLFF. The CDR3, as DNA: TGTGCCAGCACCCTCTCGGACGGTCATTTAGAAAAACTGTTTTTT.

This clonotype was recorded many times. The V gene is TRBV12-3 or TRBV12-4, the J gene TRBJ1-4; D unclear. The CDR3 sequence is 17 residues long. V lost 5 bases, J lost 3 bases, and 19 bases lay in between. The CDR3 protein is CASSPDLVIIANEKLFF. The DNA for the CDR3 is TGTGCCAGCAGTCCCGACCTGGTTATTATTGCTAATGAAAAACTGTTTTTT.

This clonotype turned up a few times. The chain links TRBV6-6 to TRBJ1-5, with TRBD1 as a possible D gene (6 bases). Germline V gives CDR1 MNHNY, CDR2 SVGAGI (reference sequence). Trimming removed 7 bases at V and 2 bases at J, with 15 bases between. The length of the CDR3 is 15 residues. For the CDR3, the DNA is TGTGCCAGCACCCCGGCAGGGGCAGGCAATCAGCCCCAGCATTTT. It encodes CASTPAGAGNQPQHF.

This clonotype occurred many times. The chain combines TRBV24-1 with TRBJ1-2; TRBD1 agrees at 8 bases. V lost 10 bases to trimming and J lost 4 bases; unmatched junction nucleotides: 10. This CDR3 is 14 amino acids long. CDR1 KGHDR and CDR2 SFDVKD come from the germline V gene. The CDR3 loop reads CATSAGGGTYGYTF. Written as DNA, the CDR3 is TGTGCCACGTCCGCAGGGGGCGGCACCTATGGCTACACCTTC.

Comment on this clonotype: This could be a read error, since a much larger clone is one nucleotide away. The chain carries TRBV30 and TRBJ1-2; no definite D call. The V gene's germline CDR1 is GTSNPN and CDR2 SVGIG (reference sequence). The CDR3 consists of 13 residues. The CDR3 DNA reads TGTGCCTGGAGTGTAAGTAGGGTGACTGGCCACACCTTC. Translation: CAWSVSRVTGHTF.

This clonotype was counted at least ten times. The rearrangement joins TRBV5-6 to TRBJ2-1; no firm D call. The germline V gene has CDR1 SGHDT and CDR2 YYEEEE. CDR3 length equals 13 residues. V was shortened by 3 bases and J by 5 bases, with 9 bases between the two germline ends. This CDR3 is CASSSVGNNEQFF. Written as DNA, the CDR3 is TGTGCCAGCAGCTCTGTGGGAAACAATGAGCAGTTCTTC.

The sample holds many counts of this clonotype. The rearrangement joins TRBV11-2 to TRBJ2-7; 7 bases agree with TRBD2. In germline, CDR1 is SGHAT, CDR2 FQNNGV. Germline trimming cut 2 bases from V and 9 bases from J; bases unmatched to any gene: 10. CDR3 length: 14 amino acids. The CDR3, as DNA: TGTGCCAGCAGCTTAAGCAGCCGGGAGGCTGTGCAGTACTTC. This sequence encodes CASSLSSREAVQYF.

This clonotype appeared many times. The chain employs TRBV4-1 and TRBJ2-1; tentatively, D is TRBD2 (6 bases). The CDR3 consists of 16 residues. Germline V gives CDR1 MGHRA, CDR2 YSYEKL. The V and J ends lost 4 bases and 5 bases respectively, with 18 bases between them. The CDR3 loop is CASSPLAAQGDNEQFF. CDR3 nucleotide sequence: TGCGCCAGCAGCCCATTAGCGGCCCAAGGGGACAATGAGCAGTTCTTC.

Details on this clonotype: This may arise from a read error, as a much more abundant clone is one base away. The rearrangement links TRBV9 to TRBJ2-7; 9 nucleotides match TRBD1. CDR3 length: 14 amino acids. Germline V lookup: CDR1 SGDLS, CDR2 YYNGEE. CDR3 coding DNA: TGTGCCAGCAGCCCTCGGGACAGGGCCTACGAGCAGTCCTTC. Protein product: CASSPRDRAYEQSF.

V gene TRBV2 combines with J gene TRBJ2-3, with 10 positions matching TRBD2. The germline V gene encodes CDR1 SNHLY and CDR2 FYNNEI. Losses at the gene ends were 5 bases for V and 2 bases for J; bases not matched to a gene: 16. The CDR3 runs 19 residues. CDR3 protein: CASSFRSSGRSLHTDTQYF. The CDR3 coding sequence is TGTGCCAGCAGTTTTCGCTCTAGCGGGAGAAGTCTCCACACAGATACGCAGTATTTT.

This clonotype has a count of ten or more. The chain recombines TRBV30 with TRBJ1-2; 10 positions agree with TRBD1. The CDR3 is made up of 15 amino acids. The V gene end was trimmed by 4 bases and the J gene end by 7 bases; junction bases not matched to a gene: 12. In germline, CDR1 is GTSNPN, CDR2 SVGIG (reference sequence). The CDR3 bases are TGTGCCTGGACCGGGACAGGGGACGCGTCGGGTGGCTACACCTTC. Translating it yields CAWTGTGDASGGYTF. The full variable domain, in which reference TRBV30 and TRBJ1-2 provide the parts outside the CDR3, is SQTIHQWPATLVQPVGSPLSLECTVEGTSNPNLYWYRQAAGRGLQLLFYSVGIGQISSEVPQNLSASRPQDRQFILSSKKLLLSDSGFYLCAWTGTGDASGGYTFGSGTRLTVV.

The chain combines TRBV28 with TRBJ1-2, with unresolved D. CDR1 and CDR2 from the germline V gene are MDHEN and SYDVKM. The CDR3 covers 13 residues. V gave up 2 bases and J gave up 4 bases, with 8 bases separating them. CDR3 DNA sequence: TGTGCCAGCAGTTTAACCAGGATCTATGGCTACACCTTC. Translating gives CASSLTRIYGYTF.

This clonotype has a count of ten or more. This chain links TRBV9 with TRBJ2-1; a possible D gene is TRBD1 (8 bases). Deletions cut 4 bases from V and 2 bases from J, with 16 bases between. CDR3 length: 16 amino acids. CDR1 is SGDLS, CDR2 YYNGEE, per germline. CDR3 loop: CASSPQGGRTYNEQFF. The CDR3 DNA reads as TGTGCCAGCAGCCCACAGGGGGGGAGGACCTACAATGAGCAGTTCTTC. Combining the CDR3 with reference TRBV9 and TRBJ2-1 gives the whole variable domain DSGVTQTPKHLITATGQRVTLRCSPRSGDLSVYWYQQSLDQGLQFLIQYYNGEERAKGNILERFSAQQFPDLHSELNLSSLELGDSALYFCASSPQGGRTYNEQFFGPGTRLTVL.

This clonotype showed up many times. The genes are TRBV10-2 and TRBJ2-7; TRBD1 agrees at 7 bases. Looked up from germline, CDR1 is WSHSY and CDR2 is SAAADI. V was pared by 8 bases and J by 0 bases, with 7 bases of the junction left unmatched. This CDR3 spans 14 amino acids. CDR3 nucleotide sequence: TGCGCCAGCGCCCCCGGGACAGTCTCCTACGAGCAGTACTTC. Protein: CASAPGTVSYEQYF.

As regards this clonotype: Being one base from a much bigger clone, this may be a read error. The J gene is TRBJ1-2, the V gene TRBV20-1; D remains ambiguous. The CDR3 contains 12 residues. The germline V gene has CDR1 DFQATT and CDR2 SNEGSKA (reference sequence). CDR3 DNA sequence: TGCAGTGCTAGAGCCGGGTCCTATGGCTCCACCTTC. It yields the protein CSARAGSYGSTF.

This clonotype was picked up a small number of times. CDR3: CASSHAGHRSGANVLTF. The CDR3 region has the DNA TGTGCCAGCAGTCACGCGGGACACCGATCTGGGGCCAACGTCCTGACTTTC. V is TRBV6-6 and J is TRBJ2-6; tentatively, D is TRBD1 or TRBD2 (6 bases each). Germline V gene sequence: CDR1 MNHNY, CDR2 SVGAGI (reference sequence). CDR3 length: 17 amino acids. Trimming removed 5 bases at V and 1 base at J, with 15 bases between.

This clonotype appeared many times. The V gene is TRBV9, the J gene TRBJ1-2; 10 nucleotides line up with TRBD1. CDR3 length equals 15 residues. Trimming at V came to 1 base and at J to 3 bases, leaving 3 bases not matched to a gene. Per the germline V gene, CDR1 is SGDLS and CDR2 is YYNGEE. CDR3 residues: CASSVTGTGDYGYTF. CDR3 coding DNA: TGTGCCAGCAGCGTAACCGGGACAGGGGACTATGGCTACACCTTC.

This clonotype was seen repeatedly, ten times or more. The V and J genes are TRBV9 and TRBJ1-4, with a weak D call TRBD1 (5 bases). The CDR3 contains 15 residues. Per germline, CDR1 SGDLS and CDR2 YYNGEE. V was pared by 0 bases and J by 5 bases, with 11 bases between. The DNA of the CDR3 is TGTGCCAGCAGCGTAGAAGGACATCTCAATGAAAAACTGTTTTTT. As protein: CASSVEGHLNEKLFF.

In this sample, this clonotype turned up a few times. This could be a read error, since a much larger clone is one nucleotide away. This chain joins TRBV20-1 and TRBJ2-3; D is ambiguous. This CDR3 has 16 amino acids. The germline V gene has CDR1 DFQATT and CDR2 SNEGSKA (reference sequence). V was trimmed by 3 bases and J by 2 bases, leaving 18 bases between them. This CDR3 reads CSASLRVSATTDTQYF. The CDR3 DNA reads TGCAGTGCTAGCCTCCGGGTATCTGCTACCACAGATACGCAGTATTTT.

This clonotype came up many times. Compared with germline, one end of the junction differs, possibly owing to a read error. The rearrangement uses TRBV29-1 and TRBJ1-4, with TRBD1 matching over 9 bases. Germline V gene sequence: CDR1 SQVTM, CDR2 ANQGSEA. The CDR3 contains 17 residues. The CDR3 loop reads CSAICRDRVGTDEKLFF. The CDR3 DNA sequence: TGCAGCGCGATATGCCGGGACAGGGTAGGAACTGATGAAAAACTGTTTTTT.

This clonotype was found many times. J is TRBJ2-7 and V is TRBV29-1; TRBD1 matches at 8 bases. V gave up 3 bases and J gave up 2 bases; unmatched junction bases: 6. The CDR3 extends over 14 amino acids. Per the germline V gene, CDR1 is SQVTM and CDR2 is ANQGSEA. CDR3 in amino acids: CSVDGTGSTYEQYF. The CDR3 DNA is TGCAGCGTTGACGGGACAGGCTCAACCTACGAGCAGTACTTC.